Listed below are T cell receptor beta chains from one sample, sequenced in a study of tumor-infiltrating lymphocytes in primary liver carcinoma. Via MiXCR, TCRdb re-called the multiplex PCR reads, giving one row per CDR3 protein. This repertoire shows 300,000 to 350,000 distinct CDR3 sequences, 50% to 75% found once; its top ten account for about 17%. Specimen: peripheral blood. The receptors here all came from a woman between 25 and 40 years old with primary liver carcinoma and hepatitis B virus infection. CDR3s include the opening cysteine and the closing phenylalanine or tryptophan. The D gene is left open where the match is weak. Clone sizes are given selectively: once, few, many, or a class where the clone is expanded.

j_gene: TRBJ1-5; d_gene: -; v_gene: TRBV5-6; len: 14; abundance: few; CDR3nt: TGTGCCGGCAGCTCGAGGGGTTCGAATCAGCCCCAGCATTTT; CDR3aa: CAGSSRGSNQPQHF
j_gene: TRBJ2-2; d_gene: -; v_gene: TRBV6-1; len: 15; abundance: -; CDR3nt: TGTGCCAGCAGCAAGACAGTTACGAGCACCGGGGAGCCGTTTTTT; CDR3aa: CASSKTVTSTGEPFF
j_gene: TRBJ1-1; d_gene: -; v_gene: TRBV4-1; len: 14; abundance: few; CDR3nt: TGCGCCAGCAGCCAAGGGACAGATTACACTGAAGCTTTCTTT; CDR3aa: CASSQGTDYTEAFF
j_gene: TRBJ1-1; d_gene: -; v_gene: TRBV6-2/TRBV6-3; len: 18; abundance: many; CDR3nt: TGTGCCAGCAGTTACTCAGTACGGGACCCCAGGTTAAACACTGAAGCTTTCTTT; CDR3aa: CASSYSVRDPRLNTEAFF
j_gene: TRBJ1-2; d_gene: TRBD1; v_gene: TRBV11-1; len: 16; abundance: -; CDR3nt: TGTGCCAACAGCTTCGGGACAGCCAATTCTAACTATGGTTACACCTTC; CDR3aa: CANSFGTANSNYGYTF
j_gene: TRBJ1-3; d_gene: -; v_gene: TRBV29-1; len: 12; abundance: -; CDR3nt: TGCAGTGTCAGTACCTCTGGAAACACCATATATTTT; CDR3aa: CSVSTSGNTIYF
j_gene: TRBJ2-3; d_gene: -; v_gene: TRBV5-4; len: 15; abundance: few; CDR3nt: TGTGCCAGCAGCAGGGGGGCGGGGCGCACAGATACGCAGTATTTT; CDR3aa: CASSRGAGRTDTQYF
j_gene: TRBJ2-1; d_gene: -; v_gene: TRBV11-2; len: 15; abundance: many; CDR3nt: TGTGCCAGCAGCTTAGAGATGGGTGTAGGTAATGAGCAGTTCTTC; CDR3aa: CASSLEMGVGNEQFF
j_gene: TRBJ2-5; d_gene: -; v_gene: TRBV5-1; len: 14; abundance: few; CDR3nt: TGCGCCAGCAGCTTGGCCGCGAACCAAGAGACCCAGTACTTC; CDR3aa: CASSLAANQETQYF
j_gene: TRBJ1-5; d_gene: -; v_gene: TRBV12-3/TRBV12-4; len: 20; abundance: many; CDR3nt: TGTGCCAGCAGTTTAAGACCCTTTTTGGGGGCGAGAGGGAGCAATCAGCCCCAGCATTTT; CDR3aa: CASSLRPFLGARGSNQPQHF
j_gene: TRBJ2-7; d_gene: TRBD2; v_gene: TRBV28; len: 17; abundance: -; CDR3nt: TGTGCCAGCAGAACTATAGCGAATCTAGCGGGAAGGCACGAGCAATACTTC; CDR3aa: CASRTIANLAGRHEQYF
j_gene: TRBJ1-5; d_gene: -; v_gene: TRBV14; len: 11; abundance: once; CDR3nt: TGTGCCAGCAGCCAAGATCACACCGTCATTTTT; CDR3aa: CASSQDHTVIF
j_gene: TRBJ2-1; d_gene: -; v_gene: TRBV9; len: 16; abundance: -; CDR3nt: TGTGCCAGCAGCGCCACCGACTCCCTTCACTTCAATGAGCAGTTCTTC; CDR3aa: CASSATDSLHFNEQFF
j_gene: TRBJ2-3; d_gene: TRBD1; v_gene: TRBV7-9; len: 17; abundance: -; CDR3nt: TGTGGCAGCAGCACCCCGTCCCGGGACAGGGTGAGAGATACGCAGTATTTT; CDR3aa: CGSSTPSRDRVRDTQYF
j_gene: TRBJ2-3; d_gene: TRBD2; v_gene: TRBV12-3/TRBV12-4; len: 15; abundance: -; CDR3nt: TGTGCCAGTATCCTTGGGGGTGCTAGCGGGGATACGCAGTATTTT; CDR3aa: CASILGGASGDTQYF
j_gene: TRBJ2-1; d_gene: -; v_gene: TRBV12-3/TRBV12-4; len: 13; abundance: -; CDR3nt: TGTGCGAGCAGTTTAGAGACTCCTAATGAGCGGTTCTTC; CDR3aa: CASSLETPNERFF
j_gene: TRBJ2-7; d_gene: -; v_gene: TRBV28; len: 14; abundance: few; CDR3nt: TGTGCCAGCAGTTTAGAAAGGGGACTCCGCGAGCAGTACTTC; CDR3aa: CASSLERGLREQYF
j_gene: TRBJ2-3; d_gene: -; v_gene: TRBV11-2; len: 13; abundance: medium-sized; CDR3nt: TGTGCCAGCACCTACGGAGGGGGAAATACGCAGTATTTT; CDR3aa: CASTYGGGNTQYF
j_gene: TRBJ2-3; d_gene: -; v_gene: TRBV6-2/TRBV6-3; len: 14; abundance: -; CDR3nt: TGTGTCAGCAAAGGACGGTGGGACACAGATACGCAGTATTTT; CDR3aa: CVSKGRWDTDTQYF
j_gene: TRBJ2-7; d_gene: -; v_gene: TRBV12-3/TRBV12-4; len: 15; abundance: -; CDR3nt: TGTGCTAACGGGATGCCCGGGACGGTCGCCTACGAGCAATACTTC; CDR3aa: CANGMPGTVAYEQYF
j_gene: TRBJ2-2; d_gene: -; v_gene: TRBV18; len: 16; abundance: -; CDR3nt: TGTGCCAGCTCCTTCATCCCGGACAGGAACACCGGGGAGCTGTTTTTT; CDR3aa: CASSFIPDRNTGELFF
j_gene: TRBJ1-1; d_gene: -; v_gene: TRBV12-3/TRBV12-4; len: 14; abundance: -; CDR3nt: TGTGCCAGCAGGCGAGGACAGCGGAACTCTGAAGCTTTCTTT; CDR3aa: CASRRGQRNSEAFF
j_gene: TRBJ2-1; d_gene: TRBD2; v_gene: TRBV4-3; len: 16; abundance: many; CDR3nt: TGCGCCAGCAGCCAAGCCTGGACTAGCGGGAGTAATGAGCAGTTCTTC; CDR3aa: CASSQAWTSGSNEQFF
j_gene: TRBJ2-5; d_gene: -; v_gene: TRBV12-5; len: 13; abundance: few; CDR3nt: TGTGCTAGTGGTCCCGGGACCCCCGAGACCCAGTACTTC; CDR3aa: CASGPGTPETQYF
j_gene: TRBJ2-7; d_gene: -; v_gene: TRBV28; len: 15; abundance: -; CDR3nt: TGTGCCAGCAGTTTTCGCGGGACATCCTCCTACGAGCAGTACTTC; CDR3aa: CASSFRGTSSYEQYF
j_gene: TRBJ2-2; d_gene: -; v_gene: TRBV7-9; len: 16; abundance: -; CDR3nt: TGTGCCAGCAGCTTAGTAGGGACGGCGAACACCGGGGAGCTGCTTTTT; CDR3aa: CASSLVGTANTGELLF
j_gene: TRBJ2-3; d_gene: TRBD2; v_gene: TRBV5-4; len: 18; abundance: -; CDR3nt: TGTGCCAGCAGCTTCCCCACTAGCGGGAGTGCCGGTTCAGATACGCAGTATTTT; CDR3aa: CASSFPTSGSAGSDTQYF
j_gene: TRBJ2-1; d_gene: TRBD1; v_gene: TRBV6-2/TRBV6-3; len: 13; abundance: -; CDR3nt: TGTGCCAGCAGGGCAGGGGGCGTCATTGAGCAGTTCTTC; CDR3aa: CASRAGGVIEQFF
j_gene: TRBJ1-2; d_gene: -; v_gene: TRBV7-2; len: 13; abundance: once; CDR3nt: TGTGCCAGCAGCTTATCTGAATTCTATGGCTACACCTTC; CDR3aa: CASSLSEFYGYTF
j_gene: TRBJ2-3; d_gene: TRBD1; v_gene: TRBV4-1; len: 15; abundance: many; CDR3nt: TGCGCCAGCAGCCAGGAGGACAGGGGAAGGGGTACGCAGTATTTT; CDR3aa: CASSQEDRGRGTQYF
j_gene: TRBJ1-1; d_gene: -; v_gene: TRBV6-1; len: 13; abundance: -; CDR3nt: TGTGCCAGAAGTTACCGTCAGGGGCGCGAAGCTTTCTTT; CDR3aa: CARSYRQGREAFF
j_gene: TRBJ1-5; d_gene: -; v_gene: TRBV29-1; len: 14; abundance: few; CDR3nt: TGCAGCGTTGGTGTTGGCGGGGGCAATCAGCCCCAGCATTTT; CDR3aa: CSVGVGGGNQPQHF
j_gene: TRBJ2-7; d_gene: -; v_gene: TRBV29-1; len: 13; abundance: -; CDR3nt: TGCAACGTTGAGGGGGACCCCTTATCCGACCAGTACTTC; CDR3aa: CNVEGDPLSDQYF
j_gene: TRBJ1-2; d_gene: -; v_gene: TRBV4-3; len: 15; abundance: few; CDR3nt: TGCGCCAGCAGCCAAGACATACAGATGTTCTATGGCTACACCTTC; CDR3aa: CASSQDIQMFYGYTF
j_gene: TRBJ2-7; d_gene: TRBD1; v_gene: TRBV7-9; len: 16; abundance: few; CDR3nt: TGTGCCAGTAGCTTAGGGGCAGGGGGCCCTACTAGGGAGCAGTACTTC; CDR3aa: CASSLGAGGPTREQYF
j_gene: TRBJ1-4; d_gene: -; v_gene: TRBV28; len: 14; abundance: -; CDR3nt: TGTGCCAGCACCCCCCTAAAAGTGGGTGGCAAACTGTTTTTT; CDR3aa: CASTPLKVGGKLFF
j_gene: TRBJ2-1; d_gene: TRBD2; v_gene: TRBV30; len: 17; abundance: -; CDR3nt: TGTGCCTGGAGGCCGGGACTAGCGGGAGGGGGCCGCGATGAGCAGTTCTTC; CDR3aa: CAWRPGLAGGGRDEQFF
j_gene: TRBJ2-7; d_gene: -; v_gene: TRBV29-1; len: 12; abundance: few; CDR3nt: TGCAGCGCCCGGGACAACACCTACGAGCAGTACTTC; CDR3aa: CSARDNTYEQYF
j_gene: TRBJ1-4; d_gene: -; v_gene: TRBV28; len: 17; abundance: -; CDR3nt: TGTGCCAGCAGTTTTTCGGTCTCTTCCGTGGGTAATGAAAAACTGTTTTTT; CDR3aa: CASSFSVSSVGNEKLFF
j_gene: TRBJ2-7; d_gene: TRBD1; v_gene: TRBV4-1; len: 15; abundance: many; CDR3nt: TGCGCCAGCAGCCAACCGGGACAGGGATCCTACGAGCAGTACTTC; CDR3aa: CASSQPGQGSYEQYF
j_gene: TRBJ2-1; d_gene: TRBD1; v_gene: TRBV28; len: 15; abundance: many; CDR3nt: TGTGCCAGCAGATCCGGGACAGGGGAGGTTATTGAGCAGTTCTTC; CDR3aa: CASRSGTGEVIEQFF
j_gene: TRBJ2-7; d_gene: -; v_gene: TRBV21-1; len: 15; abundance: -; CDR3nt: TGTGCCAGCAGCAAAGCGCCAGCGGGAGCCTACGAGCAGTACTTC; CDR3aa: CASSKAPAGAYEQYF
j_gene: TRBJ2-7; d_gene: TRBD2; v_gene: TRBV13; len: 15; abundance: -; CDR3nt: TGTGCCAGCAGCGCCCGGATTAGCGGGAGTTACGAGCAGTACTTC; CDR3aa: CASSARISGSYEQYF
j_gene: TRBJ2-3; d_gene: -; v_gene: TRBV7-9; len: 15; abundance: -; CDR3nt: TGTGCCAGCAGCCCTGTGACAGGTGTAACAGATACGCAGTATTTT; CDR3aa: CASSPVTGVTDTQYF
j_gene: TRBJ2-7; d_gene: -; v_gene: TRBV6-2/TRBV6-3; len: 15; abundance: -; CDR3nt: TGTGCCAGCAGCTCGATCCGGTCCGTCTCCTATAAGCAGTACTTC; CDR3aa: CASSSIRSVSYKQYF
j_gene: TRBJ2-7; d_gene: -; v_gene: TRBV6-5; len: 17; abundance: -; CDR3nt: TGTCCCAGCAGCCGCGCCGGTCGGCCTGGGGAGTCCTACGAGCAGTACTTC; CDR3aa: CPSSRAGRPGESYEQYF